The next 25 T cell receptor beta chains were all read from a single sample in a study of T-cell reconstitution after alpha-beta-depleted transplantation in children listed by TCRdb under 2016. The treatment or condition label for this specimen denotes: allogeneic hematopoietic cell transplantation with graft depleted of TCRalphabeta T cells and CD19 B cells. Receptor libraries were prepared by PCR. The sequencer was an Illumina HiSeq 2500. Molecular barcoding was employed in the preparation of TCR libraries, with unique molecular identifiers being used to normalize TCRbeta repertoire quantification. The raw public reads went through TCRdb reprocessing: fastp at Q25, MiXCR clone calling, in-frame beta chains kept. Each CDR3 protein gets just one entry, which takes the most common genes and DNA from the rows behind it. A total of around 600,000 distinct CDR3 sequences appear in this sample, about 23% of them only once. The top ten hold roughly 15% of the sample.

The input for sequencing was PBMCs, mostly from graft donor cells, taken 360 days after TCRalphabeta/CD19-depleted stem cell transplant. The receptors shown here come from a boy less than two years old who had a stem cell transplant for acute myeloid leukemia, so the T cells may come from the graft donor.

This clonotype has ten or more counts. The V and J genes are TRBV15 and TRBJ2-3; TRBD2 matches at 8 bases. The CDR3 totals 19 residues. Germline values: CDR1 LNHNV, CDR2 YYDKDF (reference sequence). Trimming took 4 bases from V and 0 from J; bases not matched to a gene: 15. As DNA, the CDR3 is TGTGCCACCAGCACCCGGGTAGCGGGGTTACCATCCAGCACAGATACGCAGTATTTT. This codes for CATSTRVAGLPSSTDTQYF.

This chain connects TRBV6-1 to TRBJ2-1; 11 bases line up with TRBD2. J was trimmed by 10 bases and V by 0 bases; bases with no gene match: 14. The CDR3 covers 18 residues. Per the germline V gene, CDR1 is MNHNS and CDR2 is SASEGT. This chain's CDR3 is CASSEAAPDGTSGLEQFF. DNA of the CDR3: TGTGCCAGCAGTGAAGCGGCGCCGGACGGGACTAGCGGTCTCGAGCAGTTCTTC.

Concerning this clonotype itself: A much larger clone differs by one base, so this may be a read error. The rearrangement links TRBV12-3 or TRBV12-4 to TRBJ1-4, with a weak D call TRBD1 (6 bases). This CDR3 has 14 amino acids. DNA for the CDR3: TGTGCCAGCTGTTTAAGGGGGTCGGAGGAAAAACTGTTTTTT. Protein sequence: CASCLRGSEEKLFF.

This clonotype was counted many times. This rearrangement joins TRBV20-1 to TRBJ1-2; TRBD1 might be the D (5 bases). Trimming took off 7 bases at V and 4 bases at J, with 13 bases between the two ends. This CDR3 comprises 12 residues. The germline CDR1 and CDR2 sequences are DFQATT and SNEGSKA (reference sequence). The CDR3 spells CSVRRGGYGYTF. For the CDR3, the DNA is TGCAGTGTCCGGCGGGGGGGCTATGGCTACACCTTC.

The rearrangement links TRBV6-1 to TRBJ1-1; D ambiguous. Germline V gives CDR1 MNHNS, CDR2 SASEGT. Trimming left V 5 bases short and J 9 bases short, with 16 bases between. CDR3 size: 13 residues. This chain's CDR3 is CASSRRPREKAFF. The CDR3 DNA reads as TGTGCCAGCAGTCGGCGGCCCCGGGAGAAAGCTTTCTTT.

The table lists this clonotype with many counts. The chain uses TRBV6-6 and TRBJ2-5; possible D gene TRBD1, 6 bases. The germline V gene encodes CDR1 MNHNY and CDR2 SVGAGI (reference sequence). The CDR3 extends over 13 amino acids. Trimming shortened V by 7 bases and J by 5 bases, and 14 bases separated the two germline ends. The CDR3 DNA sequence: TGTGCCAGCAAGGCAGGGGTCGTTGAGACCCAGTACTTC. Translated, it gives CASKAGVVETQYF.

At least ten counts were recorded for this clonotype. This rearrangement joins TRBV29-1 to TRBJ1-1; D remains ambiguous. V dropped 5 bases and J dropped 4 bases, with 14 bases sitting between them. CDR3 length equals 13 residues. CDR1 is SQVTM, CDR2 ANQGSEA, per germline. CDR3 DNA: TGCAGCGTTCTGTTTCAGATGAGCACTGAAGCTTTCTTT. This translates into CSVLFQMSTEAFF.

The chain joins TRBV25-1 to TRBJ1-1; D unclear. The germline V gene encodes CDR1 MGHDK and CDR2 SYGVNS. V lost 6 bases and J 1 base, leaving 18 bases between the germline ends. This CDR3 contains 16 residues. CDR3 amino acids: CASSEARLARNTEAFF. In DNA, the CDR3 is TGTGCCAGCAGCGAAGCCCGTTTGGCGAGGAACACTGAAGCTTTCTTT.

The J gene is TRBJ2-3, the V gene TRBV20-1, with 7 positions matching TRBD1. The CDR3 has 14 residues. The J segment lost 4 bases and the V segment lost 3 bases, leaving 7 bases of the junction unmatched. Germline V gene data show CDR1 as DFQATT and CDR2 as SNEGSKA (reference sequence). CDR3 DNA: TGCAGTGCTAGGTTGAGCCAGGGGGCAGATACGCAGTATTTT. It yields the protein CSARLSQGADTQYF.

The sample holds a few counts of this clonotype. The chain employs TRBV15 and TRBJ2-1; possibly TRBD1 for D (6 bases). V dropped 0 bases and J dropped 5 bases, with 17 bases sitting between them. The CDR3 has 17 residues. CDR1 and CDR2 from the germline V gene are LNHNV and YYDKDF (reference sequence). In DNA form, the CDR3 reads TGTGCCACCAGCAGAGATTCGAACAGGGTCGGTAACAATGAGCAGTTCTTC. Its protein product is CATSRDSNRVGNNEQFF.

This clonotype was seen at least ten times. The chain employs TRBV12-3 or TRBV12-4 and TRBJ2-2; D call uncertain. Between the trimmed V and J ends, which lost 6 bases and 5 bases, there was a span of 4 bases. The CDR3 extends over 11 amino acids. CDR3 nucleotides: TGTGCCAGCAGCGAGACCGGGGAGCTGTTTTTT. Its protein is CASSETGELFF.

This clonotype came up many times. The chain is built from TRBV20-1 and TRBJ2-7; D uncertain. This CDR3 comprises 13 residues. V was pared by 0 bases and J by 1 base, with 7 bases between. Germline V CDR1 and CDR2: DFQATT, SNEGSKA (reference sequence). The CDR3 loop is CSARDVESYEQYF. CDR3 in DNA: TGCAGTGCTAGAGATGTGGAATCCTACGAGCAGTACTTC.

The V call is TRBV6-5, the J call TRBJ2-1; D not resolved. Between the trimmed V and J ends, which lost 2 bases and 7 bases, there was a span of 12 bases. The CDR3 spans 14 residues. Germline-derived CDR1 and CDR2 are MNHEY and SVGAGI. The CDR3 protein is CASSYRNSFNEQFF. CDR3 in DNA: TGTGCCAGCAGTTACAGAAATTCGTTTAATGAGCAGTTCTTC.

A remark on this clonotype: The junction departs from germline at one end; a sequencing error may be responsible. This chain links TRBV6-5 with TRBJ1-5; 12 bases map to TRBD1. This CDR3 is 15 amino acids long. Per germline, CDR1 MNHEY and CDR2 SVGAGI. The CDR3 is CASTYRDRGLQPQHF. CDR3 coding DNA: TGTGCCAGCACTTACCGGGACAGGGGGCTGCAGCCCCAGCATTTT.

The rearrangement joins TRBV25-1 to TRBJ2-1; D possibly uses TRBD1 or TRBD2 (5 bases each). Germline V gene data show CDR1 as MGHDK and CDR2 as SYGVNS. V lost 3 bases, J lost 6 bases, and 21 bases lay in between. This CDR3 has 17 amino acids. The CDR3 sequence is CASSEKRGRPKANEQFF. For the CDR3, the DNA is TGTGCCAGCAGTGAGAAAAGGGGACGGCCGAAGGCCAATGAGCAGTTCTTC.

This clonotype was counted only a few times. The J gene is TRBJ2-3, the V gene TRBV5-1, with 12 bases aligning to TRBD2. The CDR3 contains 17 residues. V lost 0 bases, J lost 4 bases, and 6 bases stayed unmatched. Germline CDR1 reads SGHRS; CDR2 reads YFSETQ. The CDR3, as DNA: TGCGCCAGCAGCTTGGCTCGGACTAGCGGGGCTCCAGATACGCAGTATTTT. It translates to CASSLARTSGAPDTQYF.

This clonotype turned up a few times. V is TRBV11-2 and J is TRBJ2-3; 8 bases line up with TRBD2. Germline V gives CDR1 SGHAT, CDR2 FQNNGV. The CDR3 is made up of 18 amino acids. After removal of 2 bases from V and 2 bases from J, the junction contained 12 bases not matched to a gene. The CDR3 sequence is CASSLLVQGLATTDTQYF. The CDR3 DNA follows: TGTGCCAGCAGCTTATTAGTCCAAGGACTAGCTACCACAGATACGCAGTATTTT.

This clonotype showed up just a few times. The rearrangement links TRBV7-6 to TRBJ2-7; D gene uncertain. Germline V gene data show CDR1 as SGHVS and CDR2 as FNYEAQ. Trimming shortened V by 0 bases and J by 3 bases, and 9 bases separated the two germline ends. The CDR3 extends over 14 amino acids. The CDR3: CASSLATDIYEQYF. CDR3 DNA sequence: TGTGCCAGCAGCTTAGCGACCGACATCTACGAGCAGTACTTC.

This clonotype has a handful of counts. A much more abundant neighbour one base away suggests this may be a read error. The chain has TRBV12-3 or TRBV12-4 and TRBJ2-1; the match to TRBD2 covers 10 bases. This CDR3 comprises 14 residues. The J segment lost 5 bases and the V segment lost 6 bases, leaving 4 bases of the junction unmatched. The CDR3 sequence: CASRGAGGDNEQFF. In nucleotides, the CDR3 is TGTGCCAGCAGGGGAGCGGGGGGGGACAATGAGCAGTTCTTC.

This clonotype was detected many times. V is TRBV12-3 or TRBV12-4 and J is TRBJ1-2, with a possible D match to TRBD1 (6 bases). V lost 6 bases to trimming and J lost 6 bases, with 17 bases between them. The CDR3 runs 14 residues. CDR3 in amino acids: CASSRSTGYNGYTF. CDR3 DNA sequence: TGTGCCAGCAGCCGTAGTACAGGGTACAATGGCTACACCTTC.

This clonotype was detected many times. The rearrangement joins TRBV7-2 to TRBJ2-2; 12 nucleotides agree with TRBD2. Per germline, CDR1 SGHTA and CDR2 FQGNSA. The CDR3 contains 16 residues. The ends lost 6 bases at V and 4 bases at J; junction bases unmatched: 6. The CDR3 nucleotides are TGTGCCAGCAGACTAGCGGGGGGCCGGGTCACCGGGGAGCTGTTTTTT. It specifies CASRLAGGRVTGELFF.

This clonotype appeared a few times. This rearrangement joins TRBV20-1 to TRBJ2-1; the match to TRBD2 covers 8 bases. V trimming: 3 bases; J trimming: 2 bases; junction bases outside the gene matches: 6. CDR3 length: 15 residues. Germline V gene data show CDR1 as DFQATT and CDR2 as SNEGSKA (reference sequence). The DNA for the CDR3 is TGCAGTGCTAGTGAACGCGGGGGGCCCTACAATGAGCAGTTCTTC. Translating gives CSASERGGPYNEQFF.

CDR3 nucleotide sequence: TGTGCCAGCAGACCCCAGGGAAGTGGGGCTGAAGCTTTCTTT. Encoded protein: CASRPQGSGAEAFF. This rearrangement joins TRBV12-3 or TRBV12-4 to TRBJ1-1, with D perhaps matching TRBD1 (5 bases). This CDR3 has 14 residues. V gave up 6 bases and J gave up 6 bases, with 17 bases separating them.

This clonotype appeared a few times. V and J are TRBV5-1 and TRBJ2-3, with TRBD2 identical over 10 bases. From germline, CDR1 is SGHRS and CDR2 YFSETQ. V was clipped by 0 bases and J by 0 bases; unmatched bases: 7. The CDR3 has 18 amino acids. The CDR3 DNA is TGCGCCAGCAGCTTGGTCCTAGGACTAGCGGTTAGCACAGATACGCAGTATTTT. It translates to CASSLVLGLAVSTDTQYF. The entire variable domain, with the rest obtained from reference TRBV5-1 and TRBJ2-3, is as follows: KAGVTQTPRYLIKTRGQQVTLSCSPISGHRSVSWYQQTPGQGLQFLFEYFSETQRNKGNFPGRFSGRQFSNSRSEMNVSTLELGDSALYLCASSLVLGLAVSTDTQYFGPGTRLTVL.

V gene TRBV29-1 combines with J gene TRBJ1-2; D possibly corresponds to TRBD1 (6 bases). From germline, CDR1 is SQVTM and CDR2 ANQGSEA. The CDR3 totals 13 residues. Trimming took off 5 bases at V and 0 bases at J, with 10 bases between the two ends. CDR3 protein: CSVPGTTNYGYTF. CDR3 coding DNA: TGCAGCGTTCCCGGGACAACTAACTATGGCTACACCTTC.